This T cell receptor beta chain appears in the sequencing data of a study of CD8 T cells in Susac syndrome. Germline V gene data show CDR1 as MNHNY and CDR2 as SVGAGI (reference sequence). This CDR3 has 13 amino acids. Between the trimmed V and J ends, which lost 7 bases and 3 bases, there was a span of 13 bases. RNA, at about 0.45 to 1 ug, was reverse transcribed with random hexamers. TCR beta CDR3 was amplified by immunoSEQ multiplex PCR. This amplification extended across 54 Vbeta and 13 Jbeta segments. MiXCR was run by TCRdb on the immunoSEQ multiplex PCR reads, yielding one entry per CDR3 protein. The sample gives approximately 180,000 distinct CDR3 sequences, 95% of which show up once; 0.093% is in the top ten.

V usage is TRBV6-6 and J usage is TRBJ2-7; D ambiguous. Sequencing was carried out using CD4+ T cells from PBMCs. The receptor's source is a human donor with multiple sclerosis. CDR3 in DNA: TGTGCCAGCAAGGGCAGCTCAATCTACGAGCAGTACTTC. Translation: CASKGSSIYEQYF.